This T cell receptor (beta chain) was sequenced in a study of cytomegalovirus exposure and HLA in healthy donors. Turning to the study itself: Findings of an earlier analysis included some 120 million unique TCR beta sequences from some 180 million T cells.

In the case of this clone: Antigen unknown.

Study-wide findings and caveats: As was reported, the classifier diagnosed cytomegalovirus status with high specificity and sensitivity.

This CDR3 comprises 15 residues. The PCR was carried out with 60 Vbeta primers and 13 Jbeta primers. Method: immunoSEQ multiplex PCR; TCRdb's copy keeps in-frame clones and lacks some. Among some 130,000 clones listed, 74% were seen once. The sequenced sample was PBMCs. The sequence came from a woman aged 50 to 60 in good health and CMV-seropositive. The chain carries TRBV12-2 and TRBJ1-4; the table's D gene call, TRBD1, was not cross checked with the DNA. TRBV12-2 is a listed pseudogene. As DNA, the CDR3 is TGTGCAAGTCGTCCTACCCAGGTGATTAATGAAAAACTGTTTTTT. Residues: CASRPTQVINEKLFF.